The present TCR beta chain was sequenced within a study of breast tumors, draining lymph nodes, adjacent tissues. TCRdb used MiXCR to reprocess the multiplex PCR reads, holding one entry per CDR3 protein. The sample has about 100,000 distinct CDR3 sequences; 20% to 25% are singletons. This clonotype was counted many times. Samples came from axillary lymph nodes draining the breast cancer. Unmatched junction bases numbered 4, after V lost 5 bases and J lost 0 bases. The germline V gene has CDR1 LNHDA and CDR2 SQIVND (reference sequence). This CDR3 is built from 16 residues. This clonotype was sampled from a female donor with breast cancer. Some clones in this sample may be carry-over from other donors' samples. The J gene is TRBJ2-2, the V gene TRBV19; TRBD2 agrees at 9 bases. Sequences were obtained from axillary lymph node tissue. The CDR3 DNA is TGTGCCAGTAGTGTTAGACTAGCGGCGAACACCGGGGAGCTGTTTTTT. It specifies CASSVRLAANTGELFF. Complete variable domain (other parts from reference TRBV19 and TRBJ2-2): DGGITQSPKYLFRKEGQNVTLSCEQNLNHDAMYWYRQDPGQGLRLIYYSQIVNDFQKGDIAEGYSVSREKKESFPLTVTSAQKNPTAFYLCASSVRLAANTGELFFGEGSRLTVL.